This T cell receptor (beta chain) originates from a study of T cells in Graves' hyperthyroidism and ophthalmopathy. Patients were aged 18 to 65, had disease duration under 2 months, and had newly diagnosed hyperthyroidism. Lactation, pregnancy, other autoimmune disease or uncontrolled infection led to exclusion of patients. Thyroid ultrasound, orbital computed tomography, clinical symptoms, and serum thyroxine and TRAb underpinned diagnoses. V was trimmed by 5 bases and J by 0 bases, leaving 14 bases between them. This CDR3 contains 17 residues. Germline assignment: CDR1 MNHNS and CDR2 SASEGT. For this clonotype: Its target is not known.

Study-wide results and limits: In blood, most of the thyroid clonotypes expanded above 0.001 were also present.

The investigators amplified TCR beta CDR3 regions from RNA transcripts. Primed by the HTBI set, a first-round RT-PCR was run on the TCR CDR3. TCRdb reprocessed the multiplex PCR reads with MiXCR, giving one entry per CDR3 protein. The repertoire holds approximately 210,000 distinct CDR3 sequences, with under 20% as singletons. Sample: blood. This chain joins TRBV6-1 and TRBJ2-6; D is perhaps TRBD1 (6 bases). The source is a man aged 50 to 59 with Graves' hyperthyroidism. CDR3 in amino acids: CASSPVGADSGANVLTF. CDR3 DNA: TGTGCCAGCAGTCCCGTGGGGGCCGACTCTGGGGCCAACGTCCTGACTTTC.